This T cell receptor (beta chain) was captured by sequencing in a study of T-cell reconstitution after alpha-beta-depleted transplantation in children. Unique molecular identifiers were incorporated during preparation of the TCRbeta library. TCRdb reprocessed the PCR reads with MiXCR, giving one entry per CDR3 protein. Among 780,000 or so distinct CDR3 sequences listed, roughly 16% were seen once. Study findings and constraints: T-cell numbers and diversity one year post-transplant derived largely from freshly generated T cells. At around two months after transplant, the alpha-beta T cells were reportedly derived from several hundred expanded clones that came from non-depleted graft cells. The origin of high day-60 TCRbeta diversity in some patients lay in surviving recipient T cells and thymic progenitors.

Points on this clonotype: Its target is unknown.

The germline V gene encodes CDR1 KGHSH and CDR2 LQKENI. There are 20 residues in the CDR3. With 4 bases clipped from V and 3 bases from J, the junction kept 16 bases outside the gene matches. The sample consisted of PBMCs, mostly from graft donor cells, taken 360 days after TCRalphabeta/CD19-depleted stem cell transplant. The chain couples TRBV18 to TRBJ2-1; TRBD2 agrees at 12 bases. The sequence derives from a male patient younger than 18 who had a stem cell transplant for acute lymphoblastic leukemia, so the T cells may come from the graft donor. In DNA form, the CDR3 reads TGTGCCAGCTCACGACCATCGACTAGCGGGAGTGGGATTGGCTACAATGAGCAGTTCTTC. Its translation is CASSRPSTSGSGIGYNEQFF.